This TCR beta chain appears in the sequencing data of a study of blood T cell repertoires in COVID-19. Study-wide context: Material from acute and convalescent COVID-19 was sourced from the United States, Italy and Spain. The analysed material was cDNA or gDNA that came from T cells, B-cell-depleted T cells, or PBMCs.

Seattle patients were enrolled during active infection and followed longitudinally. Original data processing: Reference gene primer amplification yielded estimated nucleated cell counts. Using immunoSEQ multiplex PCR, the repertoire was profiled, and TCRdb retains in-frame clones only, with some absent. That table furnishes V, J and clone size, whereas the DNA furnished D and trimming. The table lists 350,000 or so clones, roughly 88% of them singletons. V was clipped by 3 bases and J by 5 bases, with 10 bases between them. Germline V gives CDR1 SEHNR, CDR2 FQNEAQ (reference sequence). This CDR3 has 13 amino acids.

The source of this sequence is a woman in her thirties with COVID-19, enrolled during active disease. The sample taken for sequencing was peripheral blood. The chain joins TRBV7-9 to TRBJ1-2; a possible D gene is TRBD1 (5 bases). The CDR3 loop is CASSLLGGYGYTF. The CDR3 DNA sequence: TGTGCCAGCAGCTTGCTTGGGGGGTATGGCTACACCTTC.